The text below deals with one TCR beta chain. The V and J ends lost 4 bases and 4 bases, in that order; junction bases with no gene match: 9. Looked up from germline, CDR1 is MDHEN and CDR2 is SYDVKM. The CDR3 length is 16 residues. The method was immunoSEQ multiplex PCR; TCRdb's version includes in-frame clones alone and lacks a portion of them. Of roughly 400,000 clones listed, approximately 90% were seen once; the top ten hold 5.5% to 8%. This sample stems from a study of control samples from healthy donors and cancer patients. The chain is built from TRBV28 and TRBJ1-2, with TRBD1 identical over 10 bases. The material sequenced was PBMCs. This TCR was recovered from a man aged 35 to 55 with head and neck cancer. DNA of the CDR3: TGTGCCAGCAGTTACGGGGGGACAGGGGTGACCTATGGCTACACCTTC. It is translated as CASSYGGTGVTYGYTF.